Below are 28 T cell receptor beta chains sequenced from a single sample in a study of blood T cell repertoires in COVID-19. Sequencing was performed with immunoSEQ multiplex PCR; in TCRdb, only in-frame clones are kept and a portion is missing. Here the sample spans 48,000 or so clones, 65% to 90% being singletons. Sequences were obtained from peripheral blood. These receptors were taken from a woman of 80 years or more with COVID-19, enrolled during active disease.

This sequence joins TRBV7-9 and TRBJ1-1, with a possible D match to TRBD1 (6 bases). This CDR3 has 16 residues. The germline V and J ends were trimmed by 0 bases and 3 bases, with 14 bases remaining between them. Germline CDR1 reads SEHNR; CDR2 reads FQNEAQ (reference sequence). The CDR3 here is CASSLADRDTDTEAFF. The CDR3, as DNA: TGTGCCAGCAGCTTAGCGGACCGGGACACAGACACTGAAGCTTTCTTT.

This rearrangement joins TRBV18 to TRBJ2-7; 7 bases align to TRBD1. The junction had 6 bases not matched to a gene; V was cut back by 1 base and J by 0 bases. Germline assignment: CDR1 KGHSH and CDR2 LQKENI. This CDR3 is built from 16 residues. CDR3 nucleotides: TGTGCCAGCTCACCACAGACAGGGTCTAGCTCCTACGAGCAGTACTTC. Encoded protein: CASSPQTGSSSYEQYF.

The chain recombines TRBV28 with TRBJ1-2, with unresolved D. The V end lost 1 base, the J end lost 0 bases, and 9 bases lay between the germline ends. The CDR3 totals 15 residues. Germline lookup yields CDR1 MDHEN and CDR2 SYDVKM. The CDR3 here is CASSLLAKPNYGYTF. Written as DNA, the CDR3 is TGTGCCAGCAGTTTATTAGCGAAACCTAACTATGGCTACACCTTC.

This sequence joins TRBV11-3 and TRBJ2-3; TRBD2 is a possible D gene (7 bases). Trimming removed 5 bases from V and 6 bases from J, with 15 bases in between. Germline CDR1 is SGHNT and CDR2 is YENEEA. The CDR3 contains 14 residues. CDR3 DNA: TGTGCCAGCAGCCCGGGGGGCCCCACCGATACGCAGTATTTT. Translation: CASSPGGPTDTQYF.

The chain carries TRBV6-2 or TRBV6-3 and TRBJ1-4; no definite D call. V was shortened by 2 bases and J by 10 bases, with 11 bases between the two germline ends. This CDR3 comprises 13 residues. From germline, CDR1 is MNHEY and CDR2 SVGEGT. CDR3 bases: TGTGCCAGCAGTTACGGCGAAGGCGGAAAACTGTTTTTT. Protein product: CASSYGEGGKLFF.

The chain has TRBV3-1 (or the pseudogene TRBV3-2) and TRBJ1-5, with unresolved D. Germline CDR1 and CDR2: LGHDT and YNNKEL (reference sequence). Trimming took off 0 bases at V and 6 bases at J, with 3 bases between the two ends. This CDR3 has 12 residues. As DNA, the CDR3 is TGTGCCAGCAGCCAAGACAGTCAGCCCCAGCATTTT. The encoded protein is CASSQDSQPQHF.

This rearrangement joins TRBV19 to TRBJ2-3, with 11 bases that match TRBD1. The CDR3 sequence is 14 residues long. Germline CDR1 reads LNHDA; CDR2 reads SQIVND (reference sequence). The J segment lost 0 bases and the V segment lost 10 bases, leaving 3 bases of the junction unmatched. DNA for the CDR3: TGTGCCACCCGGGACAGGGGGAGCACAGATACGCAGTATTTT. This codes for CATRDRGSTDTQYF.

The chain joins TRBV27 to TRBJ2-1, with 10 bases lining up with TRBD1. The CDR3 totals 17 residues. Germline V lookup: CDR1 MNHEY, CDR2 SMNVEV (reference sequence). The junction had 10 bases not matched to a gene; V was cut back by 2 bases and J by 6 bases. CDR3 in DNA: TGTGCCAGCAGTTTACCTCGACAGGGGGCATCTGGCAATGAGCAGTTCTTC. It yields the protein CASSLPRQGASGNEQFF.

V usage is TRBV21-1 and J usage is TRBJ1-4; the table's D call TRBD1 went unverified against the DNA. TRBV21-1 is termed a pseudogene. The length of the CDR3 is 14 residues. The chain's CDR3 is CASSRRTGNEKLFF. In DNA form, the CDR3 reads TGTGCCAGCAGCCGCAGGACAGGGAATGAAAAACTGTTTTTT.

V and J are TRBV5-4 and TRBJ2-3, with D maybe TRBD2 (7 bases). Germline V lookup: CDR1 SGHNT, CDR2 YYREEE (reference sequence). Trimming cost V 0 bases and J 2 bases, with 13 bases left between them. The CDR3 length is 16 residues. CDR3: CASSLAPGGPTDTQYF. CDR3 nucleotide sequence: TGTGCCAGCAGCTTGGCCCCGGGGGGCCCCACAGATACGCAGTATTTT.

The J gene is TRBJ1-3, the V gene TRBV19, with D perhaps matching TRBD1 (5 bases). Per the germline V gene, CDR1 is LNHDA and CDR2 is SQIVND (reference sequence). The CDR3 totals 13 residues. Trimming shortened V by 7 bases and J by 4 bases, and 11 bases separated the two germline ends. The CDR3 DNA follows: TGTGCCAGTAAGGGGCCAAACGGAAACACCATATATTTT. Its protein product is CASKGPNGNTIYF.

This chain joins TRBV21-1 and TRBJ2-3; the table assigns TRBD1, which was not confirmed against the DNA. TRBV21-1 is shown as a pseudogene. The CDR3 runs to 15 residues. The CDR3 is CASSYQGAREDTQYF. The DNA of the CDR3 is TGTGCCAGCAGCTATCAGGGGGCGCGGGAAGATACGCAGTATTTT.

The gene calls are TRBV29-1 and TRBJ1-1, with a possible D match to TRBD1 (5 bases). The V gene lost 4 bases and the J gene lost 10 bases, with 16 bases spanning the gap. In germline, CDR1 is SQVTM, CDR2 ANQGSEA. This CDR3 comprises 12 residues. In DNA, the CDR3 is TGCAGCGTTGGACAGTTCGGTAAGCGAGCTTTCTTT. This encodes CSVGQFGKRAFF.

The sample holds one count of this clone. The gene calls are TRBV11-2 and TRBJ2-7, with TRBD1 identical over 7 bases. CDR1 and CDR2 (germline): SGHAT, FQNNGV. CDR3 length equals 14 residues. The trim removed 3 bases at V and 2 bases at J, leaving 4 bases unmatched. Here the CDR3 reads CASSLNRGPYEQYF. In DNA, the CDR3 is TGTGCCAGCAGCTTGAACAGGGGACCCTACGAGCAGTACTTC.

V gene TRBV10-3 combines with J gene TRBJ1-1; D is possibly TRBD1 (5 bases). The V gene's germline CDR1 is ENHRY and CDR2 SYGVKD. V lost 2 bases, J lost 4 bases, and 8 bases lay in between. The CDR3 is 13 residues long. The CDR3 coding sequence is TGTGCCATCAGTGAGGCAGGGATCACTGAAGCTTTCTTT. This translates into CAISEAGITEAFF.

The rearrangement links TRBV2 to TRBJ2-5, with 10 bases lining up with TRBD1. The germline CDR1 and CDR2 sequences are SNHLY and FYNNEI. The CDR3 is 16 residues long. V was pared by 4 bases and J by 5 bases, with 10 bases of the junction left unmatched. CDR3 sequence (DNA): TGTGCCAGCAGTGGTTCTCTGGGACAGGGGAAGGAGACCCAGTACTTC. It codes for CASSGSLGQGKETQYF.

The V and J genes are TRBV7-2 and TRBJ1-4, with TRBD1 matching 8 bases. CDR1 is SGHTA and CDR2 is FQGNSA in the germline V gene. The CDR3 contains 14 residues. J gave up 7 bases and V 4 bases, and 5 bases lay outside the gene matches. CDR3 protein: CASSSQTGAEKLFF. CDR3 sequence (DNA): TGTGCCAGCAGCTCACAGACAGGGGCTGAAAAACTGTTTTTT.

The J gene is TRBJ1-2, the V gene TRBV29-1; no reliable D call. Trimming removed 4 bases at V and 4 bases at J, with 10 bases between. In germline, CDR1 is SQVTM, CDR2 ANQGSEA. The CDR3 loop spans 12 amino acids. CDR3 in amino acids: CSVVGQSYGYTF. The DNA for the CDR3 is TGCAGCGTTGTGGGCCAGAGCTATGGCTACACCTTC.

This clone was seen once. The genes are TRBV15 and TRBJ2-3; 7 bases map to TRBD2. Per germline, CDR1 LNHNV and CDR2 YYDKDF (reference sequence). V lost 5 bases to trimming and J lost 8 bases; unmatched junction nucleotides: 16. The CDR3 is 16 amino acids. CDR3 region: CATSPERGGGNVTQYF. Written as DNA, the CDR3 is TGTGCCACCAGCCCCGAGCGCGGCGGGGGTAACGTTACGCAGTATTTT. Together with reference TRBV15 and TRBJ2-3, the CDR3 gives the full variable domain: DAMVIQNPRYQVTQFGKPVTLSCSQTLNHNVMYWYQQKSSQAPKLLFHYYDKDFNNEADTPDNFQSRRPNTSFCFLDIRSPGLGDTAMYLCATSPERGGGNVTQYFGPGTRLTVL.

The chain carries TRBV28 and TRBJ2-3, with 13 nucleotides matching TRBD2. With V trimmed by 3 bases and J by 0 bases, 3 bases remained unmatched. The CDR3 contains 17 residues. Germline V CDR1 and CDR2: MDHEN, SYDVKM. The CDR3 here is CASSFGTSGVSTDTQYF. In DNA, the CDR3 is TGTGCCAGCAGTTTCGGGACTAGCGGGGTGAGCACAGATACGCAGTATTTT.

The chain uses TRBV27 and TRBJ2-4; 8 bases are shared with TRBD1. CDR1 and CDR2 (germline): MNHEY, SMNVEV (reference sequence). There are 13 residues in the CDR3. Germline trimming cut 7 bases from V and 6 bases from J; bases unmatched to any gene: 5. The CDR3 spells CASIGTGRNIQYF. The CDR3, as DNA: TGTGCCAGCATCGGGACAGGACGAAACATTCAGTACTTC.

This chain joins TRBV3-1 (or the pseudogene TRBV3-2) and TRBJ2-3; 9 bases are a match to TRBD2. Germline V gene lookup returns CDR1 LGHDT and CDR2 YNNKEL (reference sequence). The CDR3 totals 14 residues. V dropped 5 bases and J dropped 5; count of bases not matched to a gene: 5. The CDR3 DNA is TGTGCCAGCAGCATGCGGGGGGGCAAAGATACGCAGTATTTT. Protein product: CASSMRGGKDTQYF.

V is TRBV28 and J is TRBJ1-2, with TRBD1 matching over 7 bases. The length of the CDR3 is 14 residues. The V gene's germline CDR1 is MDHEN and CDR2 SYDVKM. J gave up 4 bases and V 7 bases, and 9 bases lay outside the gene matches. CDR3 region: CASTLGTVSYGYTF. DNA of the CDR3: TGTGCCAGCACTCTAGGGACAGTCTCCTATGGCTACACCTTC.

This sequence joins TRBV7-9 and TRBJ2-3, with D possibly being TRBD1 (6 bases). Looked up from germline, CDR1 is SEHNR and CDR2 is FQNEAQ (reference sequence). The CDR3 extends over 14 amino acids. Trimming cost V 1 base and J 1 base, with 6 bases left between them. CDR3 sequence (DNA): TGTGCCAGCAGCTTAGGGACAGGCACAGATACGCAGTATTTT. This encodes CASSLGTGTDTQYF.

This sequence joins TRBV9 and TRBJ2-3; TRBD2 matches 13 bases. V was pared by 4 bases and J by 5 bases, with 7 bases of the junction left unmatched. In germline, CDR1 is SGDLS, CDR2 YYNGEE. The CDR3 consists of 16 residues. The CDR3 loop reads CASSPTSGGGGDTQYF. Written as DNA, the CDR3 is TGTGCCAGCAGCCCCACTAGCGGGGGGGGTGGAGATACGCAGTATTTT.

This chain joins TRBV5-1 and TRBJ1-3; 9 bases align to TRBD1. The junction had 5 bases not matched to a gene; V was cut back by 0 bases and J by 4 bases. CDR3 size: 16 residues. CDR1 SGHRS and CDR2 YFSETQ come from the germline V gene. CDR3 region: CASSLASGTGGNTIYF. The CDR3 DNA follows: TGCGCCAGCAGCTTGGCATCCGGGACAGGGGGAAACACCATATATTTT.

The chain's CDR3 is CASSQAGGASGQETQYF. The DNA for the CDR3 is TGTGCCAGCAGCCAAGCGGGGGGGGCTAGCGGGCAAGAGACCCAGTACTTC. The chain employs TRBV4-2 and TRBJ2-5, with 8 bases fitting TRBD2. Germline V gene data show CDR1 as LGHNA and CDR2 as YNFKEQ. This CDR3 region has 17 residues. Trimming removed 1 base from V and 2 bases from J; junction bases left unmatched: 9.

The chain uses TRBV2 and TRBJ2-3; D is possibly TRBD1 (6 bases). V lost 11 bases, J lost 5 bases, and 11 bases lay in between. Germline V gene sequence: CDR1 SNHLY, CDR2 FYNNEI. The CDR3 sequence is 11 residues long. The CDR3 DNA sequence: TGTGCCGGGGGCCAGGGAGATACGCAGTATTTT. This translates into CAGGQGDTQYF.